These 30 T cell receptor beta chains share one sample of origin, sequenced in a study of blood T cell repertoires in COVID-19. TCRdb's table, derived via immunoSEQ multiplex PCR, lists solely in-frame clones and lacks some. The repertoire holds tens of thousands of clones, with approximately 82% as singletons. Sequenced sample: peripheral blood. The receptor set was obtained from an older woman with acute or convalescent COVID-19.

This chain links TRBV5-4 with TRBJ1-5; 7 bases are a match to TRBD1. The CDR3 is 15 residues long. Trimming took 0 bases from V and 4 from J; bases not matched to a gene: 4. The V gene's germline CDR1 is SGHNT and CDR2 YYREEE (reference sequence). CDR3 sequence reads: CASSLAGTANQPQHF. CDR3 DNA sequence: TGTGCCAGCAGCTTGGCCGGGACAGCAAATCAGCCCCAGCATTTT.

V usage is TRBV7-9 and J usage is TRBJ1-2, with D possibly TRBD1 on 5 matching bases. Trimming cost V 2 bases and J 12 bases, with 13 bases left between them. The CDR3 runs 12 residues. CDR1 and CDR2 from the germline V gene are SEHNR and FQNEAQ (reference sequence). The CDR3 DNA reads as TGTGCCAGCAGCTTATTAGTAGGGGAAAACACCTTC. This encodes CASSLLVGENTF.

This sequence joins TRBV27 and TRBJ1-6; 7 positions agree with TRBD1. The CDR3 extends over 14 amino acids. Germline values: CDR1 MNHEY, CDR2 SMNVEV (reference sequence). The V segment lost 6 bases and the J segment 10 bases; nucleotides outside the gene matches: 9. In DNA form, the CDR3 reads TGTGCCAGCAGCCCAAGGACAGGTCGGTCACCCCTCCACTTT. Its translation is CASSPRTGRSPLHF.

V usage is TRBV5-4 and J usage is TRBJ1-1; no reliable D call. The V end lost 0 bases, the J end lost 7 bases, and 10 bases lay between the germline ends. The CDR3 is 13 residues long. Per germline, CDR1 SGHNT and CDR2 YYREEE (reference sequence). The CDR3 is CASSLDGEVEAFF. CDR3 DNA: TGTGCCAGCAGCTTGGACGGAGAAGTTGAAGCTTTCTTT.

The CDR3 reads CASTPGQGSYEQYF. CDR3 coding DNA: TGTGCCAGCACTCCGGGACAGGGCTCCTACGAGCAGTACTTC. The chain has TRBV2 and TRBJ2-7; TRBD1 aligns across 9 bases. V lost 7 bases and J lost 0; bases outside the gene matches: 4. Germline V CDR1 and CDR2: SNHLY, FYNNEI. The CDR3 covers 14 residues. Using reference TRBV2 and TRBJ2-7 for the parts outside the CDR3, the full variable domain is EPEVTQTPSHQVTQMGQEVILRCVPISNHLYFYWYRQILGQKVEFLVSFYNNEISEKSEIFDDQFSVERPDGSNFTLKIRSTKLEDSAMYFCASTPGQGSYEQYFGPGTRLTVT.

The CDR3: CASSPQTGGSTEAFF. The CDR3 coding sequence is TGTGCCAGCAGCCCCCAGACAGGGGGTTCCACTGAAGCTTTCTTT. The rearrangement links TRBV9 to TRBJ1-1; TRBD1 matches at 9 bases. Germline loops: CDR1 SGDLS, CDR2 YYNGEE. V lost 4 bases, J lost 4 bases, and 8 bases stayed unmatched. The CDR3 has 15 residues.

This clone has more than one count but fewer than ten. J is TRBJ2-1 and V is TRBV2; TRBD2 matches 7 bases. Germline CDR1 reads SNHLY; CDR2 reads FYNNEI. Losses at the gene ends were 8 bases for V and 2 bases for J; bases not matched to a gene: 9. This CDR3 region has 15 residues. The CDR3 DNA follows: TGTGCCAGCTCGATAAGCGGGGAACCCTACAATGAGCAGTTCTTC. Encoded protein: CASSISGEPYNEQFF. The full variable domain, its missing parts supplied by reference TRBV2 and TRBJ2-1, is EPEVTQTPSHQVTQMGQEVILRCVPISNHLYFYWYRQILGQKVEFLVSFYNNEISEKSEIFDDQFSVERPDGSNFTLKIRSTKLEDSAMYFCASSISGEPYNEQFFGPGTRLTVL.

This clone was seen just once. The chain has TRBV7-8 and TRBJ1-1; 11 bases are a match to TRBD1. Germline trimming cut 1 base from V and 6 bases from J; bases unmatched to any gene: 7. The CDR3 totals 16 residues. CDR1 and CDR2 from the germline V gene are SGHVS and FQNEAQ. The CDR3 coding sequence is TGTGCCAGCAGCTTAGGCAACGGACAGGGGGCTTCTGAAGCTTTCTTT. It is translated as CASSLGNGQGASEAFF.

The rearrangement links TRBV5-1 to TRBJ2-5, with 7 bases lining up with TRBD1. Germline V gene lookup returns CDR1 SGHRS and CDR2 YFSETQ. The CDR3 is 13 residues long. Losses at the gene ends were 3 bases for V and 3 bases for J; bases not matched to a gene: 2. The CDR3 sequence: CASSSQGEETQYF. Here the CDR3 DNA reads TGCGCCAGCAGCTCCCAGGGGGAAGAGACCCAGTACTTC.

In nucleotides, the CDR3 is TGTGCCAGCAACTTTGGGGGGGGCTACACCTTC. As protein: CASNFGGGYTF. The rearrangement joins TRBV7-2 to TRBJ1-2; D possibly corresponds to TRBD1 (5 bases). Germline values: CDR1 SGHTA, CDR2 FQGNSA. The CDR3 length is 11 residues. V shed 7 bases and J shed 8 bases, with 11 bases lying between them.

The chain is built from TRBV19 and TRBJ1-2; D unclear. Germline V CDR1 and CDR2: LNHDA, SQIVND (reference sequence). CDR3 size: 11 residues. Trimming cost V 11 bases and J 3 bases, with 10 bases left between them. Written as DNA, the CDR3 is TGTGCCGGGCGGGGTGACTATGGCTACACCTTC. Translating gives CAGRGDYGYTF.

This sequence joins TRBV7-2 and TRBJ1-1; 8 bases agree with TRBD1. Per the germline V gene, CDR1 is SGHTA and CDR2 is FQGNSA. V was pared by 5 bases and J by 1 base, with 6 bases of the junction left unmatched. The CDR3 spans 15 residues. In DNA, the CDR3 is TGTGCCAGCAGCCCTTGGACAGGGAAGAACACTGAAGCTTTCTTT. This gives the protein CASSPWTGKNTEAFF.

CDR3 region: CASSFGLASNEQFF. DNA of the CDR3: TGCGCCAGCAGCTTCGGACTAGCCTCCAATGAGCAGTTCTTC. The chain links TRBV5-1 to TRBJ2-1; 8 positions agree with TRBD2. Germline values: CDR1 SGHRS, CDR2 YFSETQ. The CDR3 totals 14 residues. Trimming cost V 2 bases and J 6 bases; bases outside gene matches: 4.

The chain is built from TRBV15 and TRBJ2-7; 8 nucleotides align to TRBD1. V shed 1 base, J shed 0 bases, and the junction held 2 bases outside the gene matches. The CDR3 runs 15 residues. The germline V gene has CDR1 LNHNV and CDR2 YYDKDF (reference sequence). As DNA, the CDR3 is TGTGCCACCAGCAGAGGACAGGGGAGCTCCTACGAGCAGTACTTC. It translates to CATSRGQGSSYEQYF.

The chain uses TRBV24-1 and TRBJ2-1, with a tentative D call TRBD2 (5 bases). The germline V gene encodes CDR1 KGHDR and CDR2 SFDVKD. V was pared by 10 bases and J by 0 bases, with 6 bases between. The CDR3 covers 12 residues. The CDR3 protein is CATADSYNEQFF. CDR3 coding DNA: TGTGCCACAGCGGACTCCTACAATGAGCAGTTCTTC.

This clone was detected only a few times. The chain is built from TRBV5-6 and TRBJ2-1; 8 nucleotides agree with TRBD1. Trimming took 4 bases from V and 7 from J; bases not matched to a gene: 10. This CDR3 comprises 15 residues. Germline loops: CDR1 SGHDT, CDR2 YYEEEE. The CDR3 nucleotides read TGTGCCAGCAGCGGGCCGGACAGGGAGATGAATGAGCAGTTCTTC. This gives the protein CASSGPDREMNEQFF.

The genes are TRBV15 and TRBJ1-5; TRBD1 might be the D (6 bases). Trimming stripped 6 bases from V and 5 bases from J, with 14 bases between. CDR1 LNHNV and CDR2 YYDKDF come from the germline V gene (reference sequence). The CDR3 sequence is 14 residues long. CDR3 nucleotides: TGTGCCACCAGGCCATACAGGGAAGATCAGCCCCAGCATTTT. Protein product: CATRPYREDQPQHF.

CDR3 in amino acids: CASRGRFGTEAFF. The DNA for the CDR3 is TGTGCCAGCAGGGGGCGGTTTGGGACTGAAGCTTTCTTT. This chain connects TRBV28 to TRBJ1-1; the D gene is possibly TRBD1 (5 bases). CDR1 MDHEN and CDR2 SYDVKM come from the germline V gene. V gave up 6 bases and J gave up 5 bases, with 13 bases separating them. The CDR3 is made up of 13 amino acids.

The chain has TRBV5-1 and TRBJ1-2; 10 nucleotides agree with TRBD1. The CDR3 is made up of 16 amino acids. Germline CDR1 is SGHRS and CDR2 is YFSETQ. The V segment lost 0 bases and the J segment 2 bases; nucleotides outside the gene matches: 4. The CDR3 region has the DNA TGCGCCAGCAGCTTGGACGCGGGACAGGGGAACTATGGCTACACCTTC. It encodes CASSLDAGQGNYGYTF.

This chain joins TRBV5-5 and TRBJ1-5; D uncertain. CDR1 SGHKS and CDR2 YYEKEE come from the germline V gene (reference sequence). This CDR3 has 14 amino acids. V lost 3 bases and J lost 0, with 7 bases in between. The CDR3 spells CASSSSYSNQPQHF. DNA of the CDR3: TGTGCCAGCAGCTCCAGTTATAGCAATCAGCCCCAGCATTTT.

The gene calls are TRBV30 and TRBJ1-4; D is undetermined. Trimming stripped 1 base from V and 8 bases from J, with 11 bases between. The germline V gene encodes CDR1 GTSNPN and CDR2 SVGIG (reference sequence). The CDR3 is 13 amino acids. The chain's CDR3 is CAWSGPGREKLFF. The CDR3 nucleotides are TGTGCCTGGAGTGGACCCGGGAGGGAAAAACTGTTTTTT.

This chain joins TRBV6-6 and TRBJ1-4; D is possibly TRBD1 (5 bases). Germline CDR1 MNHNY, CDR2 SVGAGI (reference sequence). The V end was cut by 2 bases, the J end by 8 bases, with 15 bases between. The CDR3 length is 15 residues. The CDR3 loop is CASSYLWGVGEKLFF. Written as DNA, the CDR3 is TGTGCCAGCAGTTACCTCTGGGGGGTTGGGGAAAAACTGTTTTTT.

The CDR3 nucleotides read TGTGCCAGCAGCGTAGCTGGCGGGGGAGGGACAGATACGCAGTATTTT. Amino acid sequence: CASSVAGGGGTDTQYF. This chain connects TRBV9 to TRBJ2-3; 7 bases fit TRBD2. Germline loops: CDR1 SGDLS, CDR2 YYNGEE. V was pared by 0 bases and J by 3 bases, with 7 bases of the junction left unmatched. This CDR3 has 16 amino acids.

This clone was observed a few times. The chain uses TRBV9 and TRBJ1-6; D is unclear. V was clipped by 1 base and J by 0 bases, with 8 bases between them. Germline CDR1 SGDLS, CDR2 YYNGEE. CDR3 length equals 16 residues. The CDR3: CASSVYESSYNSPLHF. The CDR3 region has the DNA TGTGCCAGCAGCGTATACGAGAGCTCCTATAATTCACCCCTCCACTTT.

This clone has a handful of counts. This chain uses TRBV12-3 or TRBV12-4 with TRBJ1-2; 8 nucleotides align to TRBD1. This CDR3 comprises 11 residues. After removal of 6 bases from V and 13 bases from J, the junction contained 7 bases not matched to a gene. CDR3 protein: CASSWGDRLTF. The DNA for the CDR3 is TGTGCCAGCAGCTGGGGGGACAGGCTCACCTTC.

This clone was seen a few times. This chain uses TRBV10-2 with TRBJ2-6; a possible D gene is TRBD1 (6 bases). Germline V gives CDR1 WSHSY, CDR2 SAAADI. V lost 6 bases to trimming and J lost 0 bases, with 18 bases between them. The CDR3 is 18 amino acids. The CDR3 here is CASRGSTGASSGANVLTF. The CDR3 DNA is TGCGCCAGCAGAGGATCGACAGGCGCCAGCTCTGGGGCCAACGTCCTGACTTTC.

There are a few counts of this clone. V and J are TRBV7-9 and TRBJ2-1; D not certain. The germline V gene has CDR1 SEHNR and CDR2 FQNEAQ (reference sequence). The V gene lost 2 bases and the J gene lost 8 bases, with 10 bases spanning the gap. The CDR3 has 13 amino acids. CDR3 in amino acids: CASSLTLLDEQFF. The CDR3 DNA reads as TGTGCCAGCAGCTTAACGCTTTTAGATGAGCAGTTCTTC.

The rearrangement joins TRBV10-2 to TRBJ2-3, with TRBD2 matching 11 bases. The germline gives CDR1 WSHSY, CDR2 SAAADI. The V segment lost 7 bases and the J segment 10 bases; nucleotides outside the gene matches: 7. The length of the CDR3 is 13 residues. CDR3 region: CASTIAGGLPQYF. The CDR3 coding sequence is TGCGCCAGCACTATAGCGGGGGGGCTTCCGCAGTATTTT.

The rearrangement uses TRBV2 and TRBJ2-3; a weak D match, TRBD1 (5 bases). Looked up from germline, CDR1 is SNHLY and CDR2 is FYNNEI. V lost 5 bases to trimming and J lost 0 bases, with 12 bases between them. The CDR3 is made up of 15 amino acids. The DNA of the CDR3 is TGTGCCAGCAGTAGGGGTGCAGGTAGCACAGATACGCAGTATTTT. Translation: CASSRGAGSTDTQYF.

This chain uses TRBV9 with TRBJ1-2; D is unresolved. Germline-derived CDR1 and CDR2 are SGDLS and YYNGEE. There are 16 residues in the CDR3. V was shortened by 0 bases and J by 7 bases, with 19 bases between the two germline ends. This CDR3 reads CASSVVGDGLFRGYTF. CDR3 DNA: TGTGCCAGCAGCGTAGTCGGGGATGGCCTTTTCCGTGGCTACACCTTC.